The 19 T cell receptor beta chains given below trace back to one sample, sequenced in a study of CD8 T cells in ankylosing spondylitis. TCRdb reprocessed the 5' RACE reads via MiXCR and lists one record per CDR3 protein. Here the sample spans about 800,000 distinct CDR3 sequences, about an eighth being singletons. General observations from the study: For ankylosing spondylitis blood, a TCR beta motif of 7 or 8 highly homologous variants appeared characteristic.

No antigen has been identified for these receptors. Sample: blood, either unsorted or a sorted T cell fraction (not recorded which). Receptors were obtained from a male donor with ankylosing spondylitis.

This clonotype was counted many times. V usage is TRBV20-1 and J usage is TRBJ2-3; D is perhaps TRBD2 (5 bases). The CDR3 covers 13 residues. V lost 7 bases and J 2 bases, leaving 13 bases between the germline ends. The germline gives CDR1 DFQATT, CDR2 SNEGSKA (reference sequence). The CDR3 DNA is TGCAGTGTAAGAGGGATCCCCACAGATACGCAGTATTTT. This translates into CSVRGIPTDTQYF.

This chain links TRBV5-1 with TRBJ2-1; perhaps TRBD2 as D (7 bases). The CDR3 length is 16 residues. Germline loops: CDR1 SGHRS, CDR2 YFSETQ. The V and J ends lost 4 bases and 3 bases respectively, with 17 bases between them. This CDR3 reads CASSGEGGPNYNEQFF. The CDR3 DNA sequence: TGCGCCAGCAGCGGGGAGGGGGGGCCCAACTACAATGAGCAGTTCTTC.

Ten or more counts support this clonotype. The chain has TRBV5-1 and TRBJ1-3; possible D gene TRBD1, 5 bases. V lost 4 bases to trimming and J lost 4 bases, with 12 bases between them. Germline lookup yields CDR1 SGHRS and CDR2 YFSETQ. The CDR3 covers 14 residues. CDR3 in DNA: TGCGCCAGCAGCCCGGGGACGGCGGGAAACACCATATATTTT. This translates into CASSPGTAGNTIYF.

This clonotype was found a few times. The chain couples TRBV4-3 to TRBJ2-7; D uncertain. Trimming took off 0 bases at V and 2 bases at J, with 11 bases between the two ends. Per germline, CDR1 LGHNA and CDR2 YSLEER. The CDR3 loop spans 15 amino acids. CDR3 nucleotide sequence: TGCGCCAGCAGCCAAGAGTATATCGGACCCTACGAGCAGTACTTC. Its translation: CASSQEYIGPYEQYF.

This clonotype occurred many times. This chain connects TRBV6-1 to TRBJ1-4, with 7 bases identical to TRBD1. Trimming at V came to 6 bases and at J to 3 bases, leaving 4 bases not matched to a gene. The CDR3 contains 14 residues. From germline, CDR1 is MNHNS and CDR2 SASEGT. As DNA, the CDR3 is TGTGCCAGCAGCCGGGGACAGTCTAATGAAAAACTGTTTTTT. It specifies CASSRGQSNEKLFF.

The V gene is TRBV9, the J gene TRBJ1-1, with no clear D. Looked up from germline, CDR1 is SGDLS and CDR2 is YYNGEE. V shed 0 bases and J shed 4 bases, with 13 bases lying between them. There are 15 residues in the CDR3. In nucleotides, the CDR3 is TGTGCCAGCAGCGTAGTAGGACCCCCGGCCACTGAAGCTTTCTTT. Translating gives CASSVVGPPATEAFF.

The chain carries TRBV11-3 and TRBJ2-7; a possible D gene is TRBD2 (7 bases). Germline V gene sequence: CDR1 SGHNT, CDR2 YENEEA. This CDR3 comprises 14 residues. V was cut by 7 bases and J by 4 bases, with 17 bases left in between. The CDR3 loop is CASTFSGTRYEQYF. DNA of the CDR3: TGTGCCAGCACCTTCAGCGGGACAAGGTACGAGCAGTACTTC.

The chain has TRBV6-6 and TRBJ1-3, with D perhaps TRBD1 (5 bases). Per the germline V gene, CDR1 is MNHNY and CDR2 is SVGAGI (reference sequence). With 7 bases removed from V and 2 bases from J, the gap between germline ends came to 9 bases. The CDR3 has 13 residues. In DNA, the CDR3 is TGTGCCAGCACGGGACTGCCTGGAAACACCATATATTTT. Amino acids: CASTGLPGNTIYF.

This chain links TRBV18 with TRBJ1-4; D uncertain. The CDR3 has 16 amino acids. From germline, CDR1 is KGHSH and CDR2 LQKENI. The V gene lost 3 bases and the J gene lost 0 bases, with 11 bases spanning the gap. In DNA form, the CDR3 reads TGTGCCAGCTCACCTATGGCAGCCTCAACTAATGAAAAACTGTTTTTT. Amino acid sequence: CASSPMAASTNEKLFF. Together with reference TRBV18 and TRBJ1-4, the CDR3 gives the full variable domain: NAGVMQNPRHLVRRRGQEARLRCSPMKGHSHVYWYRQLPEEGLKFMVYLQKENIIDESGMPKERFSAEFPKEGPSILRIQQVVRGDSAAYFCASSPMAASTNEKLFFGSGTQLSVL.

This clonotype showed up many times. Here the CDR3 reads CASRAALGGPSYNEQFF. In nucleotides, the CDR3 is TGTGCCAGCAGAGCCGCGCTGGGAGGGCCATCATACAATGAGCAGTTCTTC. The chain employs TRBV6-1 and TRBJ2-1, with 7 bases that match TRBD2. V was clipped by 6 bases and J by 4 bases; unmatched bases: 15. CDR1 and CDR2 (germline): MNHNS, SASEGT. This CDR3 has 17 residues.

This clonotype was found a few times. This CDR3 reads CASSLEALRDTQYF. CDR3 nucleotide sequence: TGTGCCAGCAGCTTAGAAGCCCTTCGAGATACGCAGTATTTT. This chain joins TRBV7-2 and TRBJ2-3; D not certain. V was shortened by 1 base and J by 5 bases, with 10 bases between the two germline ends. CDR1 and CDR2 from the germline V gene are SGHTA and FQGNSA. The length of the CDR3 is 14 residues.

The CDR3 DNA sequence: TGCGCCAGCAGCGGGGATTCGCTCAACTATGGCTACACCTTC. Its translation: CASSGDSLNYGYTF. The chain employs TRBV5-1 and TRBJ1-2, with D uncertain. Per the germline V gene, CDR1 is SGHRS and CDR2 is YFSETQ. This CDR3 comprises 14 residues. V was shortened by 4 bases and J by 2 bases, with 12 bases between the two germline ends.

This clonotype was counted many times. The V call is TRBV29-1, the J call TRBJ2-1; D is perhaps TRBD2 (6 bases). Germline V gives CDR1 SQVTM, CDR2 ANQGSEA. V was trimmed by 3 bases and J by 0 bases, leaving 18 bases between them. The CDR3 has 17 residues. In nucleotides, the CDR3 is TGCAGCGTTGAGGGTGGGACTGACCTTTACTCCTACAATGAGCAGTTCTTC. This sequence encodes CSVEGGTDLYSYNEQFF.

This chain joins TRBV20-1 and TRBJ1-2; D perhaps matches TRBD1 (5 bases). The germline gives CDR1 DFQATT, CDR2 SNEGSKA (reference sequence). V was clipped by 6 bases and J by 3 bases, with 11 bases between them. This CDR3 contains 12 residues. CDR3 in amino acids: CSASQGYYGYTF. Here the CDR3 DNA reads TGCAGTGCCAGTCAGGGTTACTATGGCTACACCTTC.

The chain recombines TRBV29-1 with TRBJ2-6, with D unresolved. Trimming took off 5 bases at V and 0 bases at J, with 8 bases between the two ends. The CDR3 totals 14 residues. From germline, CDR1 is SQVTM and CDR2 ANQGSEA. The CDR3 spells CSVMRNSGANVLTF. Written as DNA, the CDR3 is TGCAGCGTTATGCGGAACTCTGGGGCCAACGTCCTGACTTTC.

J is TRBJ1-2 and V is TRBV6-5; D unclear. This CDR3 is 14 amino acids long. V lost 2 bases and J lost 6, with 13 bases in between. CDR1 and CDR2 (germline): MNHEY, SVGAGI. Here the CDR3 reads CASSYIRRLDGYTF. In DNA, the CDR3 is TGTGCCAGCAGTTACATACGGCGGCTGGATGGCTACACCTTC.

This rearrangement joins TRBV7-9 to TRBJ2-7, with 7 bases identical to TRBD1. Looked up from germline, CDR1 is SEHNR and CDR2 is FQNEAQ (reference sequence). V was pared by 2 bases and J by 6 bases, with 7 bases of the junction left unmatched. The CDR3 spans 14 residues. CDR3 loop: CASSLPTGTSEQYF. The CDR3 DNA is TGTGCCAGCAGCTTACCGACAGGGACGTCCGAGCAGTACTTC.

In this sample, this clonotype turned up a few times. The chain uses TRBV7-8 and TRBJ2-7; D possibly corresponds to TRBD2 (6 bases). V lost 5 bases and J 1 base, leaving 12 bases between the germline ends. The germline V gene has CDR1 SGHVS and CDR2 FQNEAQ. The CDR3 totals 14 residues. Here the CDR3 reads CASSGRDFSYEQYF. The CDR3 bases are TGTGCCAGCAGCGGCCGGGACTTTTCCTACGAGCAGTACTTC.

This clonotype was counted only a few times. This rearrangement joins TRBV20-1 to TRBJ2-3; 9 bases fit TRBD1. CDR1 is DFQATT and CDR2 is SNEGSKA in the germline V gene (reference sequence). There are 12 residues in the CDR3. J was trimmed by 6 bases and V by 6 bases; bases with no gene match: 4. CDR3 residues: CSAGQGKDTQYF. The CDR3 DNA reads as TGCAGTGCCGGACAGGGGAAGGATACGCAGTATTTT.